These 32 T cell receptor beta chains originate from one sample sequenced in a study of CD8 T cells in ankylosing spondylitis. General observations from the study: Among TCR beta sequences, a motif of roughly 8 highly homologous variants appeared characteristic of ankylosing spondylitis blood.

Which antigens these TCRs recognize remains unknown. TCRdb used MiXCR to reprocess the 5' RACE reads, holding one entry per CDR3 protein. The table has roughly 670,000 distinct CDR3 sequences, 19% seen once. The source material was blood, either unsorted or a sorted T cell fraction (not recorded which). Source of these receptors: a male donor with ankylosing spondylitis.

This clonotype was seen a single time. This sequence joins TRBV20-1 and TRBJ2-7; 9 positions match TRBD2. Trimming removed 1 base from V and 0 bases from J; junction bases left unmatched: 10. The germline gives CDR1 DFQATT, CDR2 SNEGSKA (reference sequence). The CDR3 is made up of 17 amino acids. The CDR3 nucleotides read TGCAGTGCTAGAGGAGTTGGTAGCGGGAGTTACTCCTACGAGCAGTACTTC. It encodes CSARGVGSGSYSYEQYF.

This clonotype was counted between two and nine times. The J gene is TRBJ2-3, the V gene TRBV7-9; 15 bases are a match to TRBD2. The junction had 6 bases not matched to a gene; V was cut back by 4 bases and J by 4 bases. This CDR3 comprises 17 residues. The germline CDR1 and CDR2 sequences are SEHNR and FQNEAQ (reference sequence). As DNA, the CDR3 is TGTGCCAGCAGCTCCCTGGGACTAGCGGGGGGCGCAGATACGCAGTATTTT. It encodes CASSSLGLAGGADTQYF. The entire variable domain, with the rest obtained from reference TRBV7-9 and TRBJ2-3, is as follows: DTGVSQNPRHKITKRGQNVTFRCDPISEHNRLYWYRQTLGQGPEFLTYFQNEAQLEKSRLLSDRFSAERPKGSFSTLEIQRTEQGDSAMYLCASSSLGLAGGADTQYFGPGTRLTVL.

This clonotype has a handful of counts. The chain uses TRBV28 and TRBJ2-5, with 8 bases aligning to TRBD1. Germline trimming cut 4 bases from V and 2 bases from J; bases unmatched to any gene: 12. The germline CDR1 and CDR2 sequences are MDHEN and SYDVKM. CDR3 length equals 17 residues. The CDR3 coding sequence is TGTGCCAGCAGTTCCGGGACAGGAACCTTCGCTCAAGAGACCCAGTACTTC. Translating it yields CASSSGTGTFAQETQYF.

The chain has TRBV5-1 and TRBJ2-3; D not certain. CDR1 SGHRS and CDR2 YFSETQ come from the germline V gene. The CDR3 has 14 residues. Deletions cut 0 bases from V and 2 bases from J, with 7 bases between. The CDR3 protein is CASSLAKVTDTQYF. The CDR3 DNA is TGCGCCAGCAGCTTGGCAAAGGTCACAGATACGCAGTATTTT.

CDR3 loop: CAIRTDDTGELFF. The CDR3 DNA is TGTGCCATCAGAACTGATGACACCGGGGAGCTGTTTTTT. The rearrangement uses TRBV10-3 and TRBJ2-2; D gene unclear. Deletions cut 6 bases from V and 3 bases from J, with 8 bases between. The CDR3 loop spans 13 amino acids. Germline CDR1 ENHRY, CDR2 SYGVKD.

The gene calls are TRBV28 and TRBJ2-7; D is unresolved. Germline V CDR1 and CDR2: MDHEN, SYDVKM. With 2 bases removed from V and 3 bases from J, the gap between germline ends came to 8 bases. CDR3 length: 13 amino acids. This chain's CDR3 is CASSLASIYEQYF. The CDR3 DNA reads TGTGCCAGCAGTTTAGCTAGTATCTACGAGCAGTACTTC.

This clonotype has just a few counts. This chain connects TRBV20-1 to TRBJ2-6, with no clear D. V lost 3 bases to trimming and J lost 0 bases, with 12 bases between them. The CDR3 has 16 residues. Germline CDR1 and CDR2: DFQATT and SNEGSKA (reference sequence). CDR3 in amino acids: CSASQTASSGANVLTF. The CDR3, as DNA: TGCAGTGCTAGTCAGACGGCTAGCTCTGGGGCCAACGTCCTGACTTTC.

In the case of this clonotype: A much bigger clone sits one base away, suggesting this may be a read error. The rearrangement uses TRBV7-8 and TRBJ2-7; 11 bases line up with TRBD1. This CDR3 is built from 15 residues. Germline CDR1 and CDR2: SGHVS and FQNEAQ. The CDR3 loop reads CTSSLRTGGREEQYF. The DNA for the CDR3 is TGTACCAGCAGCTTGAGGACAGGGGGCCGAGAGGAGCAGTACTTC.

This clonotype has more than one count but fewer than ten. CDR3 sequence (DNA): TGTGCCAGCAGTTTAGACTACAGCCAAGAGACCCAGTACTTC. It specifies CASSLDYSQETQYF. The V gene is TRBV12-3 or TRBV12-4, the J gene TRBJ2-5; D is undetermined. The CDR3 extends over 14 amino acids. V was clipped by 1 base and J by 1 base, with 7 bases between them.

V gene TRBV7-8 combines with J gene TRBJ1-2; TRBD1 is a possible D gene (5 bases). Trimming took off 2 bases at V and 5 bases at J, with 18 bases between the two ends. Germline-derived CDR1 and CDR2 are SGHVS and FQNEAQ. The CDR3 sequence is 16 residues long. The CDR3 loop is CASSLKLGIGVYGYTF. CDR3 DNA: TGTGCCAGCAGCTTAAAACTTGGCATAGGGGTATATGGCTACACCTTC.

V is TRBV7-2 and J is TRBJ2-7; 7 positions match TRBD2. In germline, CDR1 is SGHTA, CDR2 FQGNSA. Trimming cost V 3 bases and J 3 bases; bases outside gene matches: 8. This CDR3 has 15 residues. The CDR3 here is CASSLGGENLYEQYF. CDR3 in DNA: TGTGCCAGCAGCTTGGGGGGGGAGAACCTCTACGAGCAGTACTTC.

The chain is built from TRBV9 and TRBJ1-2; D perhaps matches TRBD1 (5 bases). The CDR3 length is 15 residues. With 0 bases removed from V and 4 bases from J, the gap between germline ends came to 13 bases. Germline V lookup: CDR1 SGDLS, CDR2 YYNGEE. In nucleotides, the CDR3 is TGTGCCAGCAGCGTAGATTCGCGGGACGCCTATGGCTACACCTTC. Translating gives CASSVDSRDAYGYTF.

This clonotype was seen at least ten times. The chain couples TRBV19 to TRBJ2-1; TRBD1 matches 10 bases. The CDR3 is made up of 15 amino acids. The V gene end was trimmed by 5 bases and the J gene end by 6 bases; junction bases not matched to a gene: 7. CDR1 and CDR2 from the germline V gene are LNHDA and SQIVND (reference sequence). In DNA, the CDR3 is TGTGCCAGTAGTCCCGGGACAGGGGTACCCAATGAGCAGTTCTTC. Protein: CASSPGTGVPNEQFF.

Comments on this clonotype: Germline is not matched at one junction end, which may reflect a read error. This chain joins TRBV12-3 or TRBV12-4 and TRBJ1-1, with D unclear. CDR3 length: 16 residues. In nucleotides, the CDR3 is TGTGCCAGCAGTTTCCTTGTATACGACGGGAACACTAAAGCTTTCTTT. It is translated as CASSFLVYDGNTKAFF.

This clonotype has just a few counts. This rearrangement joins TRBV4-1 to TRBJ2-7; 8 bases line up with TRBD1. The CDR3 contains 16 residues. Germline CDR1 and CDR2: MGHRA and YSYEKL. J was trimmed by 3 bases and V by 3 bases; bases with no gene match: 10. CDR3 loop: CASSQGETGVVYEQYF. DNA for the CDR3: TGCGCCAGCAGCCAGGGGGAGACAGGGGTGGTCTACGAGCAGTACTTC.

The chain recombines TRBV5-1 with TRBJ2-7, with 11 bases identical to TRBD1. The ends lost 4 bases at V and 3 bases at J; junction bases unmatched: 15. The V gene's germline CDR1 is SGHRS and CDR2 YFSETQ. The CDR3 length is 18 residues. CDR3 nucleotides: TGCGCCAGCAGCCAAGGACAGGGGGCGCTTCCGACCGACTACGAGCAGTACTTC. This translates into CASSQGQGALPTDYEQYF.

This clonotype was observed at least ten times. The chain's CDR3 is CSATSPIIVPSTATYSGNTIYF. In nucleotides, the CDR3 is TGCAGTGCTACCAGCCCCATAATAGTCCCCTCGACAGCCACCTACTCTGGAAACACCATATATTTT. This rearrangement joins TRBV20-1 to TRBJ1-3; possible D gene TRBD1, 5 bases. Germline V gene data show CDR1 as DFQATT and CDR2 as SNEGSKA (reference sequence). The CDR3 loop spans 22 amino acids. Trimming removed 4 bases from V and 0 bases from J, with 34 bases in between.

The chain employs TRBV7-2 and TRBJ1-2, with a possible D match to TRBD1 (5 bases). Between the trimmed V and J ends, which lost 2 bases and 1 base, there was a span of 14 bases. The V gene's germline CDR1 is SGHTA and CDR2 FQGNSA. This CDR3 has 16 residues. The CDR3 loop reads CASSLFPGAVNYGYTF. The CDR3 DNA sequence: TGTGCCAGCAGCTTATTTCCCGGGGCGGTTAACTATGGCTACACCTTC.

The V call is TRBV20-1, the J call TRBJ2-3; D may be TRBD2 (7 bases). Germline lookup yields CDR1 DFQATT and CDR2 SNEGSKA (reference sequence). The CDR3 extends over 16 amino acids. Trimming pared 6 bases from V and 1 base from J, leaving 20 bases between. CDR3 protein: CSAIVLRGPGTDTQYF. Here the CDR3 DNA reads TGCAGTGCCATCGTCCTGCGGGGGCCCGGCACAGATACGCAGTATTTT.

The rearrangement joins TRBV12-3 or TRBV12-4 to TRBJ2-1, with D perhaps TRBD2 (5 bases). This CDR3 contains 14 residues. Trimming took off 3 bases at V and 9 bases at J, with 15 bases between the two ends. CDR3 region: CASSFSVARGEQFF. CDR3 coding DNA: TGTGCCAGCAGTTTTTCTGTTGCCCGGGGTGAGCAGTTCTTC.

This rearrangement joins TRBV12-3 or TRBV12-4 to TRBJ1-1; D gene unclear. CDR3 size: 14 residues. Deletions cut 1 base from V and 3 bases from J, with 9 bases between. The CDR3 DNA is TGTGCCAGCAGTTTAGGCAGCCACTACACTGAAGCTTTCTTT. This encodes CASSLGSHYTEAFF.

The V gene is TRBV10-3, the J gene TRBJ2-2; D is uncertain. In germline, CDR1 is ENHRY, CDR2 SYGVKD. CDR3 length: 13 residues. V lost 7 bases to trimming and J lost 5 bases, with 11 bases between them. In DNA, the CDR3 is TGTGCCATCAAGGCGTCCGGAACCGGGGAGCTGTTTTTT. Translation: CAIKASGTGELFF.

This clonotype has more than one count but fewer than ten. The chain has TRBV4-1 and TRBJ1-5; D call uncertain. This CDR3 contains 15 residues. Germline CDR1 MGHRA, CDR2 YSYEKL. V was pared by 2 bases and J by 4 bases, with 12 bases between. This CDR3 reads CASSQHLVSNQPQHF. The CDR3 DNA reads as TGCGCCAGCAGCCAACACCTAGTCTCGAATCAGCCCCAGCATTTT.

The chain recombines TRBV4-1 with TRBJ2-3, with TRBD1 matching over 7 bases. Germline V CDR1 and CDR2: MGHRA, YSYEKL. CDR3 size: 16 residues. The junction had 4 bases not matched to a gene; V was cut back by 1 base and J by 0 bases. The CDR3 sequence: CASSQATGPSTDTQYF. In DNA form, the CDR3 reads TGCGCCAGCAGCCAAGCGACAGGGCCTAGCACAGATACGCAGTATTTT.

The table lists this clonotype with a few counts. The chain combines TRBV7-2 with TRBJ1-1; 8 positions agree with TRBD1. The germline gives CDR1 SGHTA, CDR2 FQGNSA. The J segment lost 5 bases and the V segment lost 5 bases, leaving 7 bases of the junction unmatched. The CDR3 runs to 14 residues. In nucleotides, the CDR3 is TGTGCCAGCAGCCGGACAGGGATAGAAACTGAAGCTTTCTTT. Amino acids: CASSRTGIETEAFF.

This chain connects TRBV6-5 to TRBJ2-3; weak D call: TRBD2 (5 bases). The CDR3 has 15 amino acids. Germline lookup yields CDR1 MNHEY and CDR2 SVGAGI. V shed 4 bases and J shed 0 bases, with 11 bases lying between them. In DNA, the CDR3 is TGTGCCAGCAGTTGGACTCCTTCTAGCACAGATACGCAGTATTTT. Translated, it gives CASSWTPSSTDTQYF.

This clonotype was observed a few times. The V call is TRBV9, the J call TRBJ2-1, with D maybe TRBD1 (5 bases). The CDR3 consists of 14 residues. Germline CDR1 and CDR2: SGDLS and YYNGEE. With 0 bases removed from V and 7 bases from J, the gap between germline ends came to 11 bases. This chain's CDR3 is CASSVVREANEQFF. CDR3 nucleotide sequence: TGTGCCAGCAGCGTAGTCAGGGAAGCGAATGAGCAGTTCTTC.

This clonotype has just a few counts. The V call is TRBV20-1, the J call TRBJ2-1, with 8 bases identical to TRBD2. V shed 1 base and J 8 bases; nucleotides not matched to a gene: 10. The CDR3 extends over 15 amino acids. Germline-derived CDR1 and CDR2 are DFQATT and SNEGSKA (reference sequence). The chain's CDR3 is CSARALGGEWDEQFF. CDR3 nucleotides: TGCAGTGCTAGAGCCCTCGGGGGGGAGTGGGATGAGCAGTTCTTC.

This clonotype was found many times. CDR3 DNA: TGTGCGTCAGGGGGAGGCTACGAGCAGTACTTC. Its translation is CASGGGYEQYF. The chain joins TRBV12-3 or TRBV12-4 to TRBJ2-7; weak D call: TRBD1 (7 bases). The CDR3 has 11 residues.

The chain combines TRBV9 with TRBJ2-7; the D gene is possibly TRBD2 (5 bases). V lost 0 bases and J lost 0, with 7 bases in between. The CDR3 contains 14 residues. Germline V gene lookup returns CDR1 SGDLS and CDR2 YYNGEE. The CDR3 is CASSVADYSYEQYF. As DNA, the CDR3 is TGTGCCAGCAGCGTAGCTGACTACTCCTACGAGCAGTACTTC.

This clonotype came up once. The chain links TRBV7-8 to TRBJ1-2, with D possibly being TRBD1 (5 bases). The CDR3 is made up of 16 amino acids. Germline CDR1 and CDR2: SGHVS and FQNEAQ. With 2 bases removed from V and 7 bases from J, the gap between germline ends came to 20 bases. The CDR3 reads CASSLSNRKGPIGYTF. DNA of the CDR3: TGTGCCAGCAGCTTATCAAACCGAAAGGGGCCTATTGGCTACACCTTC.

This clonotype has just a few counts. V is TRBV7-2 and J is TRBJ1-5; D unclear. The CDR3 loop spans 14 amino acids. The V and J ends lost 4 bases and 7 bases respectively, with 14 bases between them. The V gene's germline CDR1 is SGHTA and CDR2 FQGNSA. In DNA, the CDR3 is TGTGCCAGCAGCTCAGAATCAGGAGACCAGCCCCAGCATTTT. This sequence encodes CASSSESGDQPQHF.